This T cell receptor (beta chain) was captured in a study of neurological immune-mediated disorders. The study's findings and limits: Falling below healthy controls, multiple sclerosis showed the least TCR clonal expansion, while HTLV-1-associated myelopathy showed the most.

The method for making cDNA was 5'RACE, and it used 10-nucleotide random UMIs. TCRdb processed the 5' RACE reads anew with MiXCR; each CDR3 protein has one entry. The table shows roughly 44,000 distinct CDR3 sequences, with nearly 6.5% occurring only once. V dropped 1 base and J dropped 1 base, with 14 bases sitting between them. The germline V gene encodes CDR1 SEHNR and CDR2 FQNEAQ (reference sequence). The CDR3 is 16 residues long. At least ten counts were recorded for this clonotype. What it binds is unknown. V gene TRBV7-9 combines with J gene TRBJ2-7; no firm D call. Sequencing used CD4+ T cells from blood. The clonotype originates from a woman between 40 and 50 years old in good health. The CDR3 coding sequence is TGTGCCAGCAGCTTAGGGGGAAGAGCTGGATCCTACGAGCAGTACTTC. Protein sequence: CASSLGGRAGSYEQYF.